This is a list of T cell receptor beta chains from one sample in a study of blood T cell repertoires in COVID-19. Using immunoSEQ multiplex PCR, the repertoire was profiled, and TCRdb retains in-frame clones only, with some absent. Here the sample spans 12,000 to 15,000 clones, roughly 89% being singletons. The sequenced sample consisted of peripheral blood. The receptors derive from a human donor in a cohort sampled during active COVID-19. The conserved cysteine and the conserved F or W are not part of the CDR3 here.

length,V,CDR3
16,TRBV3-1/TRBV3-2,ASSQDGKAGSSYNEQF
14,TRBV19,ASIPSGRAGSGELF
11,TRBV27,ASSKGTIDGYT
10,TRBV2,ASGGARNEQF
13,TRBV3-1/TRBV3-2,ASSRSGGVPYEQY
13,TRBV18,ASSPGKQDIYGYT
10,TRBV29-1,SVEEGTGELF
13,TRBV28,ASSFRGFMNTEAF
12,TRBV21-1,ASSKVRGCTEAF
12,TRBV5-6,ASSLRQVNTEAF
12,TRBV6-5,ASSWTSGTDTQY
12,TRBV18,ASSPTGERSPLH
11,TRBV27,ASSLAVTDTQY
12,TRBV28,ASSLEQGADEQF
11,TRBV7-2,ASSLFGTYEQY
13,TRBV4-1,ASSQLQQGADEQY
11,TRBV6-4,ASSRTGNTEAF
11,TRBV3-1/TRBV3-2,ASSRLAGDTQY
13,TRBV5-1,ASSLGTGHTDTQY
13,TRBV18,ASTKRGQGADEAF
14,TRBV11-3,ASSSGLAGGGETQY
10,TRBV10-2,ASSAGDTEAF
13,TRBV6-6,ASSYSDGLYNEQF
11,TRBV6-2/TRBV6-3,ASSYGRRYEQY